The clone carrying this TCR beta chain has a handful of counts. Construction of TCR beta libraries relied on iRepertoire HTBI primers and on Arm-PCR targeting CDR3 regions. TCRdb reanalysed the multiplex PCR reads using MiXCR and keeps one entry per CDR3 protein. The table shows approximately 230,000 distinct CDR3 sequences, with 15% to 20% occurring only once. The data originate from a study of regulatory T cells in long-lasting Graves disease. Overall study: Freshly diagnosed Graves' patients had used antithyroid drugs for under 3 months.

The time point denotes: newly diagnosed GD, antithyroid drugs for less than 3 months. With RNA extracted from PBMCs as input, the TCR library was made. It was an endocrinology department in Xi'an, China, that provided the patients. The EDTA tubes were filled with around 9.2 milliliters of drawn peripheral blood. This TCR was sampled from a female donor with Graves disease. The starting material was peripheral blood mononuclear cells (PBMCs), obtained at new diagnosis, from a patient treated with antithyroid drugs.

Here the CDR3 DNA reads TGTGCCAGCACGTCAGGGGGGGGCGATGAGCAGTTCTTC. Its protein product is CASTSGGGDEQFF. This chain joins TRBV6-1 and TRBJ2-1, with D perhaps assigned TRBD1 or TRBD2 (7 bases each). The CDR3 contains 13 residues. Trimming took 7 bases from V and 8 from J, leaving 15 bases between them. CDR1 and CDR2 (germline): MNHNS, SASEGT.